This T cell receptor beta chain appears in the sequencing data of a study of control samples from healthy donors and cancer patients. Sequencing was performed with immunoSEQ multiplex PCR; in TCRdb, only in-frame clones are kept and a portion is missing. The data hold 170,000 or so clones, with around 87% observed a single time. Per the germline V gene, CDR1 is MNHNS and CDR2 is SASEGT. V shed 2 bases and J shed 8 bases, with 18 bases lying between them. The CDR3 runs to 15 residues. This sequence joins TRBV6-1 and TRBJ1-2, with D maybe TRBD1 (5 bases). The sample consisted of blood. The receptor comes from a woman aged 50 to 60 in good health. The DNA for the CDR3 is TGTGCCAGCAGTGAAACGCTTGGGGCCGCCCTGGGCTACACCTTC. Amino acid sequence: CASSETLGAALGYTF.